Detailed here is one T cell receptor beta chain. The target antigen is unknown. These data belong to a study of CD8+CD57+ T cells in acquired aplastic anemia. Study at large: DNA recovered from sorted CD4+ and CD8+ cells had a mean of about 3 ug.

General study results and limits: Sharing between patients and controls was observed for some 27 CD8+ CDR3 sequences.

TCR beta VDJ combinations and CDR3 sequences were profiled from genomic DNA. TCRdb independently ran MiXCR on the reads; one entry per CDR3 protein. The table has approximately 200,000 distinct CDR3 sequences, less than 65% seen once. Trimming pared 4 bases from V and 2 bases from J, leaving 16 bases between. The CDR3 contains 16 residues. This receptor was obtained from a human donor with severe aplastic anemia or a healthy control (not recorded which). The sequencing input was sorted CD4+, CD8+, or CD8+CD57+ T cells (not recorded which) from PBMCs. The chain joins TRBV12-3 or TRBV12-4 to TRBJ2-3; D possibly matches TRBD1 or TRBD2 (5 bases each). The CDR3 nucleotides read TGTGCCAGCAGTTCATCCCGGGGCCCCGACACAGATACGCAGTATTTT. Protein: CASSSSRGPDTDTQYF.